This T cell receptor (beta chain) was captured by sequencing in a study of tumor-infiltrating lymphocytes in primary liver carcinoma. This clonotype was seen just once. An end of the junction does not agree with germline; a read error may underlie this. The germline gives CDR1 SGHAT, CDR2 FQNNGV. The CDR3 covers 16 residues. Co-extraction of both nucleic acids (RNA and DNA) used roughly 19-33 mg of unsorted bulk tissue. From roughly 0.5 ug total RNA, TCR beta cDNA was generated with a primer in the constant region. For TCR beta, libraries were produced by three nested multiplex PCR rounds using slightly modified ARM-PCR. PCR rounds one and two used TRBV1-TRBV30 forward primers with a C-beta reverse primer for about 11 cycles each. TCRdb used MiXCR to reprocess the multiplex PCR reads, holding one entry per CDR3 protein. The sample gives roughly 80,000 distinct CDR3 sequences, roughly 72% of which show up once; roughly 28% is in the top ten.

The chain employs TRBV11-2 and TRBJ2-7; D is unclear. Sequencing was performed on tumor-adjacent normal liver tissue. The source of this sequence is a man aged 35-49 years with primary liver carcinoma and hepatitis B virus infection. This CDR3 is CASNLGMAPKPYEQYF. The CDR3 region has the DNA TGTGCCAGCAACTTAGGGATGGCACCAAAACCATACGAGCAGTACTTC.